Listed below are T cell receptor beta chains from one sample, sequenced in a study of breast tumors, draining lymph nodes, adjacent tissues. TCRdb re-derived calls from the multiplex PCR reads in MiXCR, one entry per CDR3 protein. The repertoire holds some 150,000 distinct CDR3 sequences, with about a fifth as singletons. The sample comprised axillary lymph node tissue. The receptors here all came from a female donor with breast cancer. Some clones in this sample may be carry-over from other donors' samples. Both conserved end residues are part of each CDR3. D genes are given only for firm matches. Clone size is shown for a subset of rows, as once, few, many or a class of expanded clone.

D | J | size | V | CDR3 | DNA
- | TRBJ1-3 | many | TRBV10-3 | CAISALTGTLGNTIYF | TGTGCCATCAGCGCCCTTACAGGGACCCTCGGAAACACCATATATTTT
- | TRBJ2-7 | - | TRBV28 | CASSFIAGSNEQYF | TGTGCCAGCAGTTTTATTGCAGGGTCAAACGAGCAGTACTTC
- | TRBJ1-6 | many | TRBV5-6 | CASSLYRAYSPLHF | TGTGCCAGCAGCTTGTACAGGGCCTATTCACCCCTCCACTTT
TRBD2 | TRBJ2-1 | - | TRBV3-1 | CASSNGLAGREFF | TGTGCCAGCAGCAATGGACTAGCGGGAAGGGAGTTCTTC
- | TRBJ2-3 | many | TRBV14 | CASSQRIYTDTQYF | TGTGCCAGCAGCCAACGGATATACACAGATACGCAGTATTTT
TRBD1 | TRBJ2-7 | many | TRBV6-1 | CASSVEEGAQYEQYF | TGTGCCAGCAGTGTAGAAGAGGGGGCGCAATACGAGCAGTACTTC
TRBD2 | TRBJ2-1 | many | TRBV2 | CASSEELAGLNEQFF | TGTGCCAGCAGTGAAGAACTAGCGGGCCTCAATGAGCAGTTCTTC
TRBD1 | TRBJ1-4 | many | TRBV15 | CATSRAGQGVEKLFF | TGTGCCACCAGCAGAGCGGGACAGGGGGTTGAAAAACTGTTTTTT
- | TRBJ1-5 | many | TRBV24-1 | CATSGDGRQPQHF | TGTGCCACCAGTGGGGATGGGAGGCAGCCCCAGCATTTT
- | TRBJ1-6 | many | TRBV30 | CAWRAGRRSPLHF | TGTGCCTGGAGGGCGGGAAGGAGATCACCCCTCCACTTT
TRBD2 | TRBJ2-3 | many | TRBV30 | CAWSARGARDTQYF | TGTGCCTGGAGTGCGCGGGGGGCTCGGGATACGCAGTATTTT
- | TRBJ2-1 | many | TRBV20-1 | CSATALANSYNEQFF | TGCAGTGCTACCGCCCTAGCGAACTCCTACAATGAGCAGTTCTTC
- | TRBJ1-2 | many | TRBV20-1 | CSARDTRGYGYTF | TGCAGTGCTAGAGATACCAGGGGCTATGGCTACACCTTC
- | TRBJ1-3 | many | TRBV5-1 | CASAEIAGNTIYF | TGCGCCAGTGCAGAGATTGCTGGAAACACCATATATTTT
TRBD2 | TRBJ2-1 | many | TRBV14 | CASSQASGRGEQFF | TGTGCCAGCAGCCAAGCTAGCGGGAGGGGTGAGCAGTTCTTC
TRBD2 | TRBJ2-2 | many | TRBV27 | CASSFRLAGGPGGTGELFF | TGTGCCAGCAGTTTCCGACTAGCGGGAGGGCCAGGGGGCACCGGGGAGCTGTTTTTT
- | TRBJ1-5 | many | TRBV19 | CASSSQTENQPQHF | TGTGCCAGTAGCTCCCAGACAGAAAATCAGCCCCAGCATTTT
TRBD2 | TRBJ2-1 | many | TRBV12-3/TRBV12-4 | CASSYRLAGGQEQFF | TGTGCCAGCAGTTACAGACTAGCGGGAGGGCAGGAGCAGTTCTTC
- | TRBJ2-5 | many | TRBV20-1 | CSASPRQETQYF | TGCAGTGCTAGTCCCAGGCAAGAGACCCAGTACTTC
- | TRBJ2-3 | many | TRBV12-3/TRBV12-4 | CASSLKGGSTDTQYF | TGTGCCAGCAGTTTGAAGGGAGGCTCCACAGATACGCAGTATTTT
- | TRBJ2-7 | many | TRBV30 | CAWNMRESYEQYF | TGTGCCTGGAATATGAGAGAGTCCTACGAGCAGTACTTC
- | TRBJ2-3 | many | TRBV6-5 | CASSPHRADTQYF | TGTGCCAGCAGTCCCCACAGGGCAGATACGCAGTATTTT
- | TRBJ2-7 | many | TRBV27 | CASSLTVDSYEQYF | TGTGCCAGCAGTTTGACGGTAGACTCCTACGAGCAGTACTTC
- | TRBJ1-2 | many | TRBV20-1 | CSAPSQGSGGYTF | TGCAGTGCCCCCTCCCAGGGTTCGGGTGGCTACACCTTC
- | TRBJ2-2 | many | TRBV5-1 | CASSLTTKTRGDTGELFF | TGCGCCAGCAGCTTGACCACCAAAACCAGGGGGGACACCGGGGAGCTGTTTTTT
- | TRBJ2-5 | many | TRBV5-1 | CASSLEGWGAEETQYF | TGCGCCAGCAGCTTGGAAGGATGGGGGGCTGAGGAGACCCAGTACTTC
- | TRBJ2-7 | - | TRBV5-1 | CASGLRTRADEQYF | TGCGCCAGCGGCCTGCGGACGAGGGCGGACGAGCAGTACTTC
- | TRBJ1-5 | - | TRBV6-2/TRBV6-3 | CASTLRGGNQPQHF | TGTGCCAGCACCCTCCGGGGGGGTAATCAGCCCCAGCATTTT
TRBD2 | TRBJ2-5 | - | TRBV7-2 | CASSANLAGGTEETQYF | TGTGCCAGCAGCGCGAACTTAGCGGGGGGGACTGAAGAGACCCAGTACTTC